The 20 T cell receptor beta chains listed next were all sequenced from one sample in a study of CD8 T cells in Susac syndrome. A quantity of 0.5 to 1 ug RNA underwent reverse transcription using random hexamers. One entry per CDR3 protein, called by TCRdb with MiXCR from the immunoSEQ multiplex PCR reads. The sample has about 430,000 distinct CDR3 sequences; more than 80% are singletons. Material for sequencing was CD8+ T cells from PBMCs. All receptors come from a human donor with multiple sclerosis.

V and J are TRBV27 and TRBJ1-1, with TRBD1 identical over 8 bases. There are 17 residues in the CDR3. J lost 5 bases, V lost 0 bases, and 11 bases had no gene match. Germline-derived CDR1 and CDR2 are MNHEY and SMNVEV (reference sequence). This CDR3 is CASSLSGQGASRTEAFF. CDR3 sequence (DNA): TGTGCCAGCAGTTTATCAGGGCAGGGGGCTTCGAGGACTGAAGCTTTCTTT.

This clonotype showed up just a few times. This chain uses TRBV27 with TRBJ2-1; no clear D gene. The germline gives CDR1 MNHEY, CDR2 SMNVEV (reference sequence). The V and J ends lost 2 bases and 5 bases respectively, with 7 bases between them. The CDR3 length is 13 residues. CDR3 loop: CASSLSSDNEQFF. The CDR3 DNA is TGTGCCAGCAGTTTAAGCTCGGACAATGAGCAGTTCTTC.

The chain combines TRBV12-3 or TRBV12-4 with TRBJ1-5; D gene unclear. This CDR3 spans 13 amino acids. The germline V and J ends were trimmed by 6 bases and 7 bases, with 13 bases remaining between them. The CDR3 sequence is CASSQLSRQPQHF. The CDR3 region has the DNA TGTGCCAGCAGCCAGCTAAGTAGGCAGCCCCAGCATTTT.

This clonotype has only one observation. The rearrangement uses TRBV7-9 and TRBJ2-7, with D perhaps matching TRBD2 (7 bases). The CDR3 is 14 amino acids. Trimming cost V 2 bases and J 5 bases, with 13 bases left between them. CDR1 SEHNR and CDR2 FQNEAQ come from the germline V gene (reference sequence). This CDR3 reads CASSLKGGADEQYF. As DNA, the CDR3 is TGTGCCAGCAGCTTAAAGGGGGGGGCTGACGAGCAGTACTTC.

This rearrangement joins TRBV20-1 to TRBJ1-5; weak D call: TRBD1 (6 bases). CDR3 length: 14 residues. The germline V gene has CDR1 DFQATT and CDR2 SNEGSKA (reference sequence). The germline V and J ends were trimmed by 5 bases and 0 bases, with 11 bases remaining between them. This chain's CDR3 is CSAANRDSNQPQHF. The CDR3, as DNA: TGCAGTGCTGCAAACAGGGATAGCAATCAGCCCCAGCATTTT.

This clonotype has a handful of counts. V and J are TRBV19 and TRBJ1-1; D gene ambiguous. The germline gives CDR1 LNHDA, CDR2 SQIVND (reference sequence). This CDR3 spans 12 amino acids. The germline V and J ends were trimmed by 6 bases and 1 base, with 6 bases remaining between them. CDR3 DNA: TGTGCCAGTAGGAGAGGGAACACTGAAGCTTTCTTT. Translating it yields CASRRGNTEAFF.

This clonotype was counted a single time. The J gene is TRBJ2-7, the V gene TRBV4-1; D call uncertain. The CDR3 extends over 15 amino acids. The V gene's germline CDR1 is MGHRA and CDR2 YSYEKL. V was clipped by 0 bases and J by 1 base, with 10 bases between them. CDR3 DNA sequence: TGCGCCAGCAGCCAAGATTTTTGGCAGTCCTACGAGCAGTACTTC. Its protein product is CASSQDFWQSYEQYF.

This sequence joins TRBV29-1 and TRBJ1-2; D may be TRBD1 (6 bases). V lost 6 bases and J 5 bases, leaving 13 bases between the germline ends. The germline gives CDR1 SQVTM, CDR2 ANQGSEA. This CDR3 has 12 residues. The CDR3 reads CSVRTDHYGYTF. CDR3 nucleotide sequence: TGCAGCGTGAGGACAGACCATTATGGCTACACCTTC.

This clonotype appeared a few times. The chain is built from TRBV20-1 and TRBJ2-1; 13 bases are a match to TRBD2. The length of the CDR3 is 19 residues. Losses at the gene ends were 3 bases for V and 2 bases for J; bases not matched to a gene: 13. In germline, CDR1 is DFQATT, CDR2 SNEGSKA (reference sequence). The CDR3 sequence: CSARDHTTSGRPPYNEQFF. In DNA form, the CDR3 reads TGCAGTGCTAGGGACCATACGACTAGCGGGAGGCCGCCCTACAATGAGCAGTTCTTC.

The gene calls are TRBV30 and TRBJ1-1; D remains unclear. Germline-derived CDR1 and CDR2 are GTSNPN and SVGIG (reference sequence). The V gene lost 0 bases and the J gene lost 4 bases, with 12 bases spanning the gap. The CDR3 covers 14 residues. This CDR3 reads CAWSVGRTGTEAFF. For the CDR3, the DNA is TGTGCCTGGAGTGTAGGCAGGACGGGCACTGAAGCTTTCTTT.

This clonotype was counted once. V gene TRBV7-9 combines with J gene TRBJ1-1; D not resolved. Looked up from germline, CDR1 is SEHNR and CDR2 is FQNEAQ (reference sequence). CDR3 length: 14 amino acids. V lost 0 bases to trimming and J lost 3 bases, with 8 bases between them. The CDR3, as DNA: TGTGCCAGCAGCTTAGCAGGGAGGGACACTGAAGCTTTCTTT. Protein product: CASSLAGRDTEAFF.

V usage is TRBV6-5 and J usage is TRBJ1-5, with a weak D call TRBD1 (5 bases). The germline V gene has CDR1 MNHEY and CDR2 SVGAGI. V was cut by 5 bases and J by 5 bases, with 13 bases left in between. This CDR3 region has 14 residues. CDR3 sequence: CASSTDRLHQPQHF. Written as DNA, the CDR3 is TGTGCCAGCAGTACTGACAGACTTCATCAGCCCCAGCATTTT.

This clonotype was seen once. The CDR3 loop reads CASSFRSDQETQYF. The CDR3 coding sequence is TGTGCCAGCAGCTTTCGGTCGGACCAAGAGACCCAGTACTTC. The V gene is TRBV7-2, the J gene TRBJ2-5; D not resolved. CDR1 is SGHTA, CDR2 FQGNSA, per germline. CDR3 size: 14 residues. Trimming took off 3 bases at V and 0 bases at J, with 8 bases between the two ends.

V usage is TRBV11-1 and J usage is TRBJ1-1, with 7 bases aligning to TRBD1. The CDR3 is 20 amino acids. The germline V gene encodes CDR1 SGHAT and CDR2 FQDESV (reference sequence). J gave up 1 base and V 5 bases, and 22 bases lay outside the gene matches. Here the CDR3 DNA reads TGTGCCAGCAGCCCACTCCGGACAGGCGAAACTGGTACGGGGAACACTGAAGCTTTCTTT. It specifies CASSPLRTGETGTGNTEAFF.

V and J are TRBV6-1 and TRBJ2-7; 7 nucleotides line up with TRBD1. Looked up from germline, CDR1 is MNHNS and CDR2 is SASEGT. V was pared by 2 bases and J by 2 bases, with 6 bases of the junction left unmatched. This CDR3 is built from 15 residues. CDR3 nucleotides: TGTGCCAGCAGTGAACTTCGGCAGGGGGCCTACGAGCAGTACTTC. Encoded protein: CASSELRQGAYEQYF.

The table lists this clonotype with a count of one. The rearrangement links TRBV7-9 to TRBJ2-1; D is uncertain. V was trimmed by 4 bases and J by 9 bases, leaving 10 bases between them. Germline lookup yields CDR1 SEHNR and CDR2 FQNEAQ (reference sequence). There are 12 residues in the CDR3. The DNA for the CDR3 is TGTGCCAGCAGCTACATGGTCGGTGAGCAGTTCTTC. Translated: CASSYMVGEQFF.

This chain joins TRBV27 and TRBJ2-7; no reliable D call. The germline V gene has CDR1 MNHEY and CDR2 SMNVEV (reference sequence). Trimming left V 5 bases short and J 3 bases short, with 11 bases between. The CDR3 is made up of 13 amino acids. CDR3 loop: CASSPFSNYEQYF. DNA for the CDR3: TGTGCCAGCAGTCCATTCAGTAACTACGAGCAGTACTTC.

This sequence joins TRBV19 and TRBJ2-1, with TRBD2 as a possible D gene (5 bases). The CDR3 covers 13 residues. The ends were cut back, 3 bases at V and 6 bases at J, with 9 bases in the middle. The germline V gene encodes CDR1 LNHDA and CDR2 SQIVND (reference sequence). The CDR3 region has the DNA TGTGCCAGTAGTATCGCTGGGAGCAATGAGCAGTTCTTC. It encodes CASSIAGSNEQFF. The whole variable domain, remainder taken from reference TRBV19 and TRBJ2-1, is DGGITQSPKYLFRKEGQNVTLSCEQNLNHDAMYWYRQDPGQGLRLIYYSQIVNDFQKGDIAEGYSVSREKKESFPLTVTSAQKNPTAFYLCASSIAGSNEQFFGPGTRLTVL.

This CDR3 reads CASSQELGRNYEQYF. In nucleotides, the CDR3 is TGCGCCAGCAGCCAAGAGTTGGGGAGAAACTACGAGCAGTACTTC. J is TRBJ2-7 and V is TRBV4-1; D is perhaps TRBD2 (5 bases). CDR1 is MGHRA and CDR2 is YSYEKL in the germline V gene. V lost 0 bases and J 3 bases, leaving 12 bases between the germline ends. The CDR3 is 15 residues long.

The table lists this clonotype with a count of one. V is TRBV28 and J is TRBJ1-5; a possible D gene is TRBD1 (5 bases). The germline CDR1 and CDR2 sequences are MDHEN and SYDVKM. The length of the CDR3 is 14 residues. V lost 6 bases and J lost 9, with 18 bases in between. The CDR3, as DNA: TGTGCCAGCAGCGATGGGGGGTTAGGACGGCCCCAGCATTTT. Its translation is CASSDGGLGRPQHF. Full variable domain (outside the CDR3, taken from reference TRBV28 and TRBJ1-5): DVKVTQSSRYLVKRTGEKVFLECVQDMDHENMFWYRQDPGLGLRLIYFSYDVKMKEKGDIPEGYSVSREKKERFSLILESASTNQTSMYLCASSDGGLGRPQHFGDGTRLSIL.